This entry is about one T cell receptor (beta chain). Its binding antigen is unknown. The record has no base qualities; no much larger clone is one base away. The CDR3 regions of human TCRbeta chains were analyzed by immunosequencing. In the original analysis: TCRs in the repertoires were compared against a reference library of SARS-CoV-2-specific TCRs that had been generated with the MIRA antigen-specificity platform. Breadth was defined as the fraction of unique TCRs that were SARS-CoV-2-associated, and depth was defined as the fraction of total T cells that were SARS-CoV-2-associated. Using the MIRA data, every spike-specific TCR was mapped to the spike region that the TCR reacted to and assigned to either a CD4 or a CD8 class. Log10-transformed breadth and depth values were compared by one-way ANOVA with Sidak's multiple comparisons tests. TCRdb took this table from immuneACCESS and kept in-frame rearrangements with V and J called. Such tables lack part of the clones; where checked against another copy, unresolved V genes explain under half of the gap, and the rest is unexplained. V, J and clone size are those of that table, while D and trimming were read from the DNA. The sample yields 170,000 or so clones; 90% were counted once. The ten biggest clones cover about 1.4% of the sample.

The time point label of this sample denotes: baseline before first vaccination. The vaccinee samples were drawn from two UK trials, COV001 and COV002, one of which was a single-blind randomized controlled phase 2/3 trial testing AZD1222 (ChAdOx1 nCoV-19) in healthy adults. For TCRbeta chain sequencing, PBMC samples were collected from trial participants at day 0 and at day 28 after the second dose. The sample belongs to a study of T cell responses to AZD1222 COVID-19 vaccine (dated by TCRdb to 2020 to 2023). In the study overall: AZD1222 recipients given second doses at about 4 weeks or at about 12 weeks were pooled, since spike-specific TCR depth and breadth were not found to differ between the two schedules. TCR sequencing covered roughly 230 trial participants: around 210 given two doses of AZD1222 and 26 given two doses of MenACWY control vaccine. Trial participants were enrolled into age subgroups of 18-55, 56-69 and 70-plus years, which contained about 150, 28 and 57 TCR-sequenced participants, respectively.

V and J are truncated by 7 bases and 1 base respectively, leaving an intervening sequence of 4 bases. Taken from cysteine to phenylalanine, the CDR3 has 11 residues. Only the CDR3 DNA is retained, 33 bases long and in frame from the first base. CDR1 and CDR2 were assigned from the germline V gene as MNHEY and SVGAGI. Broader findings and caveats from the paper: Conclusions about previously exposed vaccinees were limited because only six or seven AZD1222 recipients were SARS-CoV-2 seropositive at baseline. Reportedly, close to half of the unique spike-specific TCRs recognized epitopes lying outside the regions that are mutated in the B.1.351 and B.1.1.7 variants. Participants were mostly white British, with more females than males. The authors suggested clonal diversity may have been underestimated. A significant rise in spike-specific TCR breadth and depth was observed after two AZD1222 doses relative to day 0 and relative to MenACWY recipients. The vaccine-associated CD4 TCRs covered the entire spike protein, and the dominant responses fell in regions 160-218 and 743-854. Because no samples from the day 14 peak response were available, repertoires could be characterized only after the peak T cell response. The 56-69-year group was small, and its depth increase did not reach significance, likely because of low power.

This chain is built from TRBV6-5 and TRBJ1-1; no D gene can be assigned with confidence. This specimen was peripheral blood, taken on day 0 of AZD1222 vaccination. This sequence originates from an adult in good health. The DNA sequence is given as TGTGCCAGCACAACGAACACTGAAGCTTTCTTT. Translation gives CASTTNTEAFF.